Described below is a single T cell receptor (beta chain) sequence and its context. Using immunoSEQ multiplex PCR, the repertoire was profiled, and TCRdb retains in-frame clones only, with some absent. Seen here are around 270,000 clones, 85% to 90% observed once, and the top ten hold roughly 5.1%. The germline V and J ends were trimmed by 3 bases and 8 bases, with 13 bases remaining between them. This CDR3 is built from 14 residues. CDR1 and CDR2 (germline): LNHDA, SQIVND (reference sequence). The data belong to a study of blood T cell repertoires in COVID-19. Study information: In each case, the material was cDNA or gDNA derived from T cells, B-cell-depleted T cells, or PBMCs.

Specimen: peripheral blood. This TCR was sampled from a man in his forties with acute or convalescent COVID-19. The chain uses TRBV19 and TRBJ1-4, with D hard to call. CDR3 nucleotides: TGTGCCAGTAGTATTGGAGGGCTCGGGGAAAAACTGTTTTTT. It translates to CASSIGGLGEKLFF.